This T cell receptor (beta chain) comes out of a study of blood T cell repertoires in COVID-19. Whole-study context: Donors in the United States, Italy and Spain gave samples during acute or convalescent COVID-19. PBMCs, B-cell-depleted T cells, or T cells provided the cDNA or gDNA that made up the material.

Per the authors' pipeline: Quantification of nucleated cells was approximated via reference gene primer amplification. Assay: immunoSEQ multiplex PCR; the TCRdb copy retains only in-frame clones and omits some. V, J and clone size are those of that table, while D and trimming were read from the DNA. The sample includes 70,000 to 90,000 clones, around 84% of them seen just once. The CDR3 has 17 residues. Material for sequencing was peripheral blood. This chain links TRBV21-1 with TRBJ1-6; the table's TRBD1 call for D was not verified on the DNA. TRBV21-1 is shown as a pseudogene. This receptor was identified in a human donor in a cohort sampled during active COVID-19. CDR3 sequence reads: CASSKEGDSSYNSPLHF. Written as DNA, the CDR3 is TGTGCCAGCAGCAAAGAGGGCGACAGCTCCTATAATTCACCCCTCCACTTT.